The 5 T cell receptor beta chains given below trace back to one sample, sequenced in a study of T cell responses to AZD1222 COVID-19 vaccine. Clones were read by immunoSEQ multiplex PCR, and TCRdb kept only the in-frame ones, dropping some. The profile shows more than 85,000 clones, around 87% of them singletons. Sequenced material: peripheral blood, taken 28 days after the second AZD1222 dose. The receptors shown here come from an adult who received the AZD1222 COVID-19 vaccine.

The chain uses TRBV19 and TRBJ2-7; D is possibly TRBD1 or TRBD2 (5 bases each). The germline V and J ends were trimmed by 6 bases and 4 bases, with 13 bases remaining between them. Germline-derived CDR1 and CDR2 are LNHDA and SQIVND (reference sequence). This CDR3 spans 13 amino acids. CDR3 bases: TGTGCCAGTAGCGACAGCGGAAAATACGAGCAGTACTTC. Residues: CASSDSGKYEQYF.

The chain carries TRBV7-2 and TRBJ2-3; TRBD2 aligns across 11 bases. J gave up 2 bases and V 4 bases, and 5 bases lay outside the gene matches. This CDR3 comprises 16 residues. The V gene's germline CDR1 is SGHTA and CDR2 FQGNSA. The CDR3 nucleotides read TGTGCCAGCAGCTCCATAGCGGGAGGGATCACAGATACGCAGTATTTT. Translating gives CASSSIAGGITDTQYF.

CDR3 in amino acids: CATSPGTGGNQPQHF. CDR3 nucleotides: TGTGCCACCAGCCCCGGGACAGGGGGCAATCAGCCCCAGCATTTT. The chain has TRBV24-1 and TRBJ1-5; 10 bases align to TRBD1. CDR1 is KGHDR, CDR2 SFDVKD, per germline. This CDR3 is 15 amino acids long. V lost 7 bases, J lost 2 bases, and 4 bases stayed unmatched.

The CDR3 sequence: CASSGADQPQHF. The DNA for the CDR3 is TGTGCCAGCAGCGGAGCAGATCAGCCCCAGCATTTT. The chain joins TRBV7-9 to TRBJ1-5, with D hard to call. Trimming pared 5 bases from V and 5 bases from J, leaving 7 bases between. The CDR3 covers 12 residues. Germline assignment: CDR1 SEHNR and CDR2 FQNEAQ (reference sequence).

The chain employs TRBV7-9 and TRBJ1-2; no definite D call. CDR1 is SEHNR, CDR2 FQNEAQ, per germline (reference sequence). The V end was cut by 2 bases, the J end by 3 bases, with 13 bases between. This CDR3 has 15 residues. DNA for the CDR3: TGTGCCAGCAGCTTAAGGCCAGCGGGAGACTATGGCTACACCTTC. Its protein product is CASSLRPAGDYGYTF.